This T cell receptor beta chain was sequenced in a study of cytomegalovirus exposure and HLA in healthy donors. Study in general: An early data release held tens of millions of unique TCRs from HLA-typed donors.

With regard to this clone: The target antigen is unknown.

General study results and limits: The HLA-A and HLA-B alleles of most subjects were reportedly predicted accurately from TCR beta sequences. Sequencing depth across donors, presence/absence analyses assumed, was roughly uniform. Later examination showed HLA-associated TCR beta chains had greater clonal expansion than equally common others.

Losses at the gene ends were 3 bases for V and 1 base for J; bases not matched to a gene: 3. CDR1 and CDR2 from the germline V gene are MDHEN and SYDVKM. The CDR3 contains 15 residues. PCR involved 60 Vbeta and 13 Jbeta primers. Some clones are missing from TCRdb's copy, which holds only in-frame ones; the method was immunoSEQ multiplex PCR. The sample carries some 110,000 clones, 82% recorded once. The V gene is TRBV28, the J gene TRBJ1-3; 7 bases align to TRBD1. The receptor comes from a man in his fifties or sixties in good health and CMV-seronegative. The specimen was PBMCs. The CDR3 region has the DNA TGTGCCAGCAGTTTGTTCAGGGGGTCTGGAAACACCATATATTTT. It codes for CASSLFRGSGNTIYF. The full variable domain, with the rest looked up from reference TRBV28 and TRBJ1-3, is DVKVTQSSRYLVKRTGEKVFLECVQDMDHENMFWYRQDPGLGLRLIYFSYDVKMKEKGDIPEGYSVSREKKERFSLILESASTNQTSMYLCASSLFRGSGNTIYFGEGSWLTVV.